This T cell receptor beta chain was captured by sequencing in a study of CD8 T cells in ankylosing spondylitis. Overall study results and limits: Matched synovial fluid from ankylosing spondylitis patients was reported to be enriched for disease-linked clones. Some of these motif variants have turned up before, in reports on reactive arthritis synovial fluid and blood. Peripheral blood held disease-linked clones only at relatively low frequency, and these were CD8+.

Trimming stripped 0 bases from V and 6 bases from J, with 14 bases between. This CDR3 contains 16 residues. The germline CDR1 and CDR2 sequences are MNHEY and SVGAGI. This clonotype occurred a few times. Its antigen remains unknown. In making TCR beta libraries, quantitative 5'-RACE with molecular barcodes was used. MiXCR, applied by TCRdb to the 5' RACE reads, yields one record per CDR3 protein. The sample carries 350,000 to 400,000 distinct CDR3 sequences, more than 20% recorded once. The sequence came from a male donor with ankylosing spondylitis or in good health (not recorded which). The rearrangement joins TRBV6-5 to TRBJ2-2; TRBD1 or TRBD2 may be the D gene (5 bases each). Sample: blood, either unsorted or a sorted T cell fraction (not recorded which). CDR3 in DNA: TGTGCCAGCAGTTACTCGTTTTCTGGGACGGCCGGGGAGCTGTTTTTT. Translating it yields CASSYSFSGTAGELFF.